Listed below are T cell receptor beta chains from one sample, sequenced in a study of T cell responses to AZD1222 COVID-19 vaccine. Some clones are missing from TCRdb's copy, which holds only in-frame ones; the method was immunoSEQ multiplex PCR. The data show approximately 160,000 clones, about 91% seen once. The source was peripheral blood, collected 28 days after the second AZD1222 dose. The receptors originated from an adult who received the AZD1222 COVID-19 vaccine. CDR3s include the opening cysteine and the closing phenylalanine or tryptophan. D genes are given only for firm matches. Clone size is not always given. Where it is, it says once, few, many or a class for expanded clones.

D gene,clone size,V gene,J gene,CDR3 protein,CDR3 DNA
NA,NA,TRBV12-3/TRBV12-4,TRBJ2-1,CASSFGRFNEQFF,TGTGCCAGCAGTTTCGGCAGGTTCAATGAGCAGTTCTTC
TRBD2,NA,TRBV5-1,TRBJ2-4,CASSPSGGAGLDIQYF,TGCGCCAGCAGCCCTAGCGGGGGGGCCGGATTAGACATTCAGTACTTC
TRBD2,NA,TRBV3-1/TRBV3-2,TRBJ2-1,CASSQAPLSGALYNEQFF,TGTGCCAGCAGCCAAGCCCCACTTAGCGGGGCCCTATACAATGAGCAGTTCTTC
TRBD2,NA,TRBV5-1,TRBJ2-3,CASSLPLRRVAGETTDTQYF,TGCGCCAGCAGCTTGCCACTCCGGAGGGTAGCGGGGGAGACTACAGATACGCAGTATTTT
NA,NA,TRBV20-1,TRBJ1-1,CSASEAFF,TGCAGTGCTAGTGAAGCTTTCTTT
TRBD1,once,TRBV5-6,TRBJ2-7,CASSLPPGQGSPYEQYF,TGTGCCAGCAGCTTACCCCCTGGACAGGGGAGTCCCTACGAGCAGTACTTC
NA,few,TRBV6-5,TRBJ1-2,CASTQTGRGDYGYTF,TGTGCCAGCACCCAAACAGGGCGGGGTGACTATGGCTACACCTTC
TRBD1,NA,TRBV5-1,TRBJ1-3,CASSFTGEDTIYF,TGCGCCAGCAGCTTTACAGGGGAGGACACCATATATTTT
NA,NA,TRBV5-4,TRBJ1-2,CASSPDREKKGGYTF,TGTGCCAGCAGCCCTGACCGGGAGAAGAAGGGTGGCTACACCTTC
NA,NA,TRBV9,TRBJ1-2,CASSVGTDYGYTF,TGTGCCAGCAGCGTCGGGACGGACTATGGCTACACCTTC
NA,NA,TRBV6-1,TRBJ1-6,CASSGEKWAENSYNSPLHF,TGTGCCAGCAGTGGGGAAAAATGGGCGGAGAACTCCTATAATTCACCCCTCCACTTT
NA,NA,TRBV29-1,TRBJ1-1,CSVRDGDTEAFF,TGCAGCGTTAGGGACGGCGACACTGAAGCTTTCTTT
NA,NA,TRBV10-3,TRBJ1-1,CAISDRENTEAFF,TGTGCCATCAGTGACAGGGAGAACACTGAAGCTTTCTTT
TRBD1,NA,TRBV6-1,TRBJ1-2,CASSEAGTGGYGYTF,TGTGCCAGCAGTGAAGCCGGGACAGGGGGGTATGGCTACACCTTC
NA,NA,TRBV6-5,TRBJ1-5,CASSYSRVSVQPQHF,TGTGCCAGCAGTTACTCGAGGGTTTCGGTTCAGCCCCAGCATTTT
NA,NA,TRBV9,TRBJ1-1,CASSVAQENTEAFF,TGTGCCAGCAGCGTCGCACAGGAGAACACTGAAGCTTTCTTT
NA,NA,TRBV6-7,TRBJ2-7,CASSYTPGTTNEQYF,TGTGCCAGCAGTTACACCCCAGGGACGACGAACGAGCAGTACTTC